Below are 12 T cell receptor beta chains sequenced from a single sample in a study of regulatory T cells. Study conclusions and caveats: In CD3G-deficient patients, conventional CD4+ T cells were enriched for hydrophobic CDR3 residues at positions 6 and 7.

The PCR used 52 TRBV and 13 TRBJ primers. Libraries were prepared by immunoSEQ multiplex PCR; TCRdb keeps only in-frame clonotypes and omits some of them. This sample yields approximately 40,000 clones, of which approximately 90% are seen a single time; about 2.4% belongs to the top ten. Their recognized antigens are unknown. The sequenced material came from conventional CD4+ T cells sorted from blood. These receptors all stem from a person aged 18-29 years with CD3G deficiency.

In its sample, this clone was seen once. CDR3 DNA: TGTGCCAGCAGCTCCCCCCCTGCCGGGGTATTCGACACTGAAGCTTTCTTT. Amino acids: CASSSPPAGVFDTEAFF. This chain uses TRBV28 with TRBJ1-1; the D is unclear. The CDR3 has 17 amino acids. V was shortened by 6 bases and J by 3 bases, with 23 bases between the two germline ends. Germline V gene lookup returns CDR1 MDHEN and CDR2 SYDVKM.

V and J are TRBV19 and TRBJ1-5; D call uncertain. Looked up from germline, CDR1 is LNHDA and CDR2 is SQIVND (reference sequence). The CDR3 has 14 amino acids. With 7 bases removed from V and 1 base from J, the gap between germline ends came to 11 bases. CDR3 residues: CASTTVNSNQPQHF. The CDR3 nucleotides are TGTGCCAGTACCACCGTTAACAGCAATCAGCCCCAGCATTTT.

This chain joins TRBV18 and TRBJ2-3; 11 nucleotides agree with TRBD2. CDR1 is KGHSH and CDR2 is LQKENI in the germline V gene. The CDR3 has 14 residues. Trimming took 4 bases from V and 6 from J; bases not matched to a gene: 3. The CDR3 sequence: CASSLGLAVDTQYF. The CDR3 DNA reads TGTGCCAGCTCACTGGGACTAGCGGTGGATACGCAGTATTTT.

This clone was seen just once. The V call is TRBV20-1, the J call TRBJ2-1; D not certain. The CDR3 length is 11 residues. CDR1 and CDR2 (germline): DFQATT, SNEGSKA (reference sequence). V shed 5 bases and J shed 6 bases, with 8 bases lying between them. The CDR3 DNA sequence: TGCAGTGCTGGACGAGTCAATGAGCAGTTCTTC. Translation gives CSAGRVNEQFF.

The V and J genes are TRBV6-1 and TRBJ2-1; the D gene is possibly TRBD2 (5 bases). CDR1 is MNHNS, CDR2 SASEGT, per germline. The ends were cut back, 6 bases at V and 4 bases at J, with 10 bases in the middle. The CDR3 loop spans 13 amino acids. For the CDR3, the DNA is TGTGCCAGCAGCGCTACGGGGTACAATGAGCAGTTCTTC. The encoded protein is CASSATGYNEQFF.

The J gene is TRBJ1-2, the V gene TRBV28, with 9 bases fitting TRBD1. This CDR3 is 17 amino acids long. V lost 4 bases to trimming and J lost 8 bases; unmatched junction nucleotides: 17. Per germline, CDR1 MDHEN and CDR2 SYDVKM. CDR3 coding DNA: TGTGCCAGCAGTTCGCCGGGGACAGGGTTTTTGAGGCGGGGCTACACCTTC. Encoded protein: CASSSPGTGFLRRGYTF.

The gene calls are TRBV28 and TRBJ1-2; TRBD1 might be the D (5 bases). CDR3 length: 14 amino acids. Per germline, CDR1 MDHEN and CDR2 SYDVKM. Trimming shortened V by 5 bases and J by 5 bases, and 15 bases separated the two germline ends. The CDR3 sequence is CASSRGGAIYGYTF. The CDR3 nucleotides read TGTGCCAGCAGTAGGGGAGGGGCGATTTATGGCTACACCTTC.

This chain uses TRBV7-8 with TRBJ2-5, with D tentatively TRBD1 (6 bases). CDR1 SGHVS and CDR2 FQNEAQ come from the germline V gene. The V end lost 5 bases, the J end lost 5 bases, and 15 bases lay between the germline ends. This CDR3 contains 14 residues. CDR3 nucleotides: TGTGCCAGCAGCCCCCTAAGGGGGAGTGAGACCCAGTACTTC. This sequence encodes CASSPLRGSETQYF.

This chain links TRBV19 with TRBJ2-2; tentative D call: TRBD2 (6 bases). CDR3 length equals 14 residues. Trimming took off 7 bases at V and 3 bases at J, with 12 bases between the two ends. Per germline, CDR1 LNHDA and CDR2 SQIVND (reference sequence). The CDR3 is CASTHGGDTGELFF. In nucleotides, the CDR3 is TGTGCCAGTACTCACGGGGGTGACACCGGGGAGCTGTTTTTT.

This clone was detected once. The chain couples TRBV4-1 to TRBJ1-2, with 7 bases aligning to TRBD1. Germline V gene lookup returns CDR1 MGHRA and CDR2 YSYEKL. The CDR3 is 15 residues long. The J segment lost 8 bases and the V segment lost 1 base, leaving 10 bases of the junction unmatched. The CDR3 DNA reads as TGCGCCAGCAGCCAAGCCCCGACAGGGCGGGCGGGCTACACCTTC. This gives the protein CASSQAPTGRAGYTF.

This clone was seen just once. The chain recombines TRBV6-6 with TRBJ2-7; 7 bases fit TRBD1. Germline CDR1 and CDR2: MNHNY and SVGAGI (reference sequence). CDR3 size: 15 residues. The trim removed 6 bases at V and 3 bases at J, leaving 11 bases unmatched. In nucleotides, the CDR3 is TGTGCCAGCAGGCGAGACAGGGAAGTGGTCTACGAGCAGTACTTC. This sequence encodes CASRRDREVVYEQYF.

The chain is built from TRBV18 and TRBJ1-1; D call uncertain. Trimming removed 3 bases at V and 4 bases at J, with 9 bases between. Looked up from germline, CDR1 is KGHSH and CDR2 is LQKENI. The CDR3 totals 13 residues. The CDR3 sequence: CASSPHWGTEAFF. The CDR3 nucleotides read TGTGCCAGCTCACCTCATTGGGGCACTGAAGCTTTCTTT.